These T cell receptor beta chains were read from a single sample in a study of monozygotic twins with inflammatory bowel disease. Reprocessing the 5' RACE reads, TCRdb reports a single entry for every CDR3 protein and omits DNA. The specimen's table records approximately 300,000 distinct CDR3 sequences. Sequencing was carried out using blood. These receptors all stem from a human donor with ulcerative colitis or Crohn's disease, or a healthy co-twin of an affected twin (not recorded which). Both conserved end residues are part of each CDR3.

cdr3_aa: CASSLLGSCGANVLTF
j_call: TRBJ2-6
v_call: TRBV28

cdr3_aa: CASSSSWLAGNEQFF
j_call: TRBJ2-1
v_call: TRBV11-2

cdr3_aa: CASSQHSGRTYEQYF
j_call: TRBJ2-7
v_call: TRBV7-9

cdr3_aa: CASSGTLNTGELFF
j_call: TRBJ2-2
v_call: TRBV12-3/TRBV12-4

cdr3_aa: CASGDRSGANVLTF
j_call: TRBJ2-6
v_call: TRBV2

cdr3_aa: CASHLVGLNTGELFF
j_call: TRBJ2-2
v_call: TRBV12-3/TRBV12-4

cdr3_aa: CAISEAGQGYNSPLHF
j_call: TRBJ1-6
v_call: TRBV10-3

cdr3_aa: CASSQENRLYGYTF
j_call: TRBJ1-2
v_call: TRBV3-1

cdr3_aa: CASSLGPRSSNTEAFF
j_call: TRBJ1-1
v_call: TRBV5-8

cdr3_aa: CASTQETWTQYF
j_call: TRBJ2-5
v_call: TRBV12-3/TRBV12-4

cdr3_aa: CASNQGLNTEAFF
j_call: TRBJ1-1
v_call: TRBV6-2/TRBV6-3

cdr3_aa: CSVDSAGGNYGYTF
j_call: TRBJ1-2
v_call: TRBV29-1

cdr3_aa: CASTRSGSNEKLFF
j_call: TRBJ1-4
v_call: TRBV7-9

cdr3_aa: CASSLGQGHSYEQYF
j_call: TRBJ2-7
v_call: TRBV5-1

cdr3_aa: CASSESVGRQGYGYTF
j_call: TRBJ1-2
v_call: TRBV2

cdr3_aa: CASSLAALERGDTQYF
j_call: TRBJ2-3
v_call: TRBV7-2

cdr3_aa: CASSPHEIAVNTGELFF
j_call: TRBJ2-2
v_call: TRBV6-1

cdr3_aa: CASSLVGSSGNTIYF
j_call: TRBJ1-3
v_call: TRBV19

cdr3_aa: CASSFRLADTGELFF
j_call: TRBJ2-2
v_call: TRBV5-1

cdr3_aa: CASSQSGQPYEQYF
j_call: TRBJ2-7
v_call: TRBV9

cdr3_aa: CSARDQAWAGSYEQYF
j_call: TRBJ2-7
v_call: TRBV20-1

cdr3_aa: CASSSRSYNEQFF
j_call: TRBJ2-1
v_call: TRBV7-2